The rows below give T cell receptor beta chains drawn from one sample of a study of blood T cell repertoires in COVID-19. Clones were sequenced by immunoSEQ multiplex PCR, and TCRdb holds only the in-frame ones, with some missing. The repertoire has about 350,000 clones, about nine tenths of them found once; the top ten carry approximately 0.93%. The sample consisted of PBMCs or T cells enriched from blood (not recorded which). The receptors here all came from a woman in her twenties or thirties who had been exposed to COVID-19. Both conserved end residues are part of each CDR3. A D gene is named only where the DNA matches it firmly. Expanded clones get a size class; other rows say once, few or many, or leave the size out.

v_gene: TRBV7-2; abundance: -; j_gene: TRBJ2-5; d_gene: TRBD2; CDR3aa: CASSLVREYSQETQYF; CDR3nt: TGTGCCAGCAGCTTAGTGCGGGAGTATTCCCAAGAGACCCAGTACTTC
v_gene: TRBV10-2; abundance: -; j_gene: TRBJ1-1; d_gene: TRBD1; CDR3aa: CASSEGVGDRVEAFF; CDR3nt: TGCGCCAGCAGTGAGGGGGTAGGGGACAGAGTTGAAGCTTTCTTT
v_gene: TRBV5-1; abundance: -; j_gene: TRBJ1-4; d_gene: -; CDR3aa: CASSLDQINEKLFF; CDR3nt: TGCGCCAGCAGCTTGGATCAGATTAATGAAAAACTGTTTTTT
v_gene: TRBV10-2; abundance: -; j_gene: TRBJ1-1; d_gene: TRBD1; CDR3aa: CASTSDRGTEAFF; CDR3nt: TGCGCCAGCACCTCGGACAGGGGTACTGAAGCTTTCTTT
v_gene: TRBV14; abundance: -; j_gene: TRBJ2-5; d_gene: -; CDR3aa: CASSPALETQYF; CDR3nt: TGTGCCAGCAGCCCAGCGCTGGAGACCCAGTACTTC
v_gene: TRBV7-9; abundance: -; j_gene: TRBJ2-1; d_gene: TRBD2; CDR3aa: CASSYSGRGPYNEQFF; CDR3nt: TGTGCCAGCAGCTATAGCGGGAGGGGCCCTTACAATGAGCAGTTCTTC
v_gene: TRBV24-1; abundance: once; j_gene: TRBJ2-5; d_gene: -; CDR3aa: CATSEARGAGTQYF; CDR3nt: TGTGCCACCAGTGAAGCCAGGGGGGCCGGGACCCAGTACTTC
v_gene: TRBV21-1; abundance: -; j_gene: TRBJ2-3; d_gene: -; CDR3aa: CASSASGVEPSTDTQYF; CDR3nt: TGTGCCTCCTCGGCTAGCGGGGTTGAGCCTAGCACAGATACGCAGTATTTT
v_gene: TRBV28; abundance: -; j_gene: TRBJ1-3; d_gene: -; CDR3aa: CASSLAGKRNTIYF; CDR3nt: TGTGCCAGCAGTTTAGCAGGGAAGAGAAACACCATATATTTT
v_gene: TRBV5-6; abundance: -; j_gene: TRBJ1-1; d_gene: -; CDR3aa: CASNPAFNRGGNTEAFF; CDR3nt: TGTGCCAGCAACCCCGCCTTCAACAGAGGGGGGAACACTGAAGCTTTCTTT
v_gene: TRBV5-1; abundance: few; j_gene: TRBJ1-6; d_gene: -; CDR3aa: CASSQGQPNSPLHF; CDR3nt: TGCGCCAGCAGCCAAGGACAGCCTAATTCACCCCTCCACTTT
v_gene: TRBV27; abundance: -; j_gene: TRBJ1-5; d_gene: -; CDR3aa: CASSLSTGGNQPQHF; CDR3nt: TGTGCCAGCAGTTTATCGACAGGAGGCAATCAGCCCCAGCATTTT
v_gene: TRBV3-1/TRBV3-2; abundance: -; j_gene: TRBJ2-7; d_gene: -; CDR3aa: CASSQGLPPTYEQYF; CDR3nt: TGTGCCAGCAGCCAGGGGCTCCCCCCAACCTACGAGCAGTACTTC
v_gene: TRBV10-2; abundance: -; j_gene: TRBJ2-7; d_gene: TRBD2; CDR3aa: CASSLTGLAGGDEQYF; CDR3nt: TGCGCCAGCAGTCTTACGGGACTAGCGGGAGGGGATGAGCAGTACTTC
v_gene: TRBV7-9; abundance: -; j_gene: TRBJ1-2; d_gene: -; CDR3aa: CASSSGYRDFGYTF; CDR3nt: TGTGCCAGCAGCTCCGGCTACAGGGATTTTGGCTACACCTTC
v_gene: TRBV30; abundance: -; j_gene: TRBJ1-3; d_gene: -; CDR3aa: CAGAGSGNTIYF; CDR3nt: TGTGCCGGGGCCGGGTCTGGAAACACCATATATTTT